This entry lists 5 T cell receptor beta chains sequenced from one sample in a study of long-term antiretroviral therapy in people with HIV. immunoSEQ v3.0 was run at survey level. Clones were sequenced by immunoSEQ multiplex PCR, and TCRdb holds only the in-frame ones, with some missing. The sample contains approximately 18,000 clones, more than 75% of which appear only once. The sample in question was unsorted PBMCs, obtained 0.1 years before starting antiretroviral therapy. The receptors were gathered from a man between 18 and 35 years old with HIV.

The V and J genes are TRBV2 and TRBJ2-7, with a tentative D call TRBD1 (6 bases). CDR3 length equals 14 residues. Trimming removed 7 bases from V and 4 bases from J, with 17 bases in between. CDR1 and CDR2 from the germline V gene are SNHLY and FYNNEI. The CDR3 sequence is CASKIAGAIYEQYF. DNA of the CDR3: TGTGCCAGCAAAATTGCAGGGGCCATATACGAGCAGTACTTC.

This sequence joins TRBV30 and TRBJ2-5, with D possibly called TRBD1 or TRBD2 (5 bases each). The last part of the DNA fits TRBJ2-7 better; the J call may be wrong. Germline values: CDR1 GTSNPN, CDR2 SVGIG (reference sequence). The CDR3 sequence is 15 residues long. The CDR3 protein is CAWSTLGDGAYEQYF. The CDR3 nucleotides read TGTGCCTGGAGTACCCTTGGGGACGGCGCCTACGAGCAGTACTTC.

This sequence joins TRBV5-1 and TRBJ2-4; D perhaps matches TRBD2 (6 bases). The CDR3 covers 13 residues. V dropped 2 bases and J dropped 8 bases, with 11 bases sitting between them. The germline CDR1 and CDR2 sequences are SGHRS and YFSETQ. DNA of the CDR3: TGCGCCAGCAGCTTTGGAGGGGAGGACATTCAGTACTTC. It encodes CASSFGGEDIQYF.

The gene calls are TRBV27 and TRBJ2-5; no clear D gene. The germline gives CDR1 MNHEY, CDR2 SMNVEV (reference sequence). V gave up 5 bases and J gave up 0 bases, with 10 bases separating them. The CDR3 length is 14 residues. CDR3 in DNA: TGTGCCAGCAGTAGAGGACGATACCAAGAGACCCAGTACTTC. This codes for CASSRGRYQETQYF.

The gene calls are TRBV7-6 and TRBJ2-7, with D maybe TRBD2 (8 bases). Trimming removed 5 bases from V and 0 bases from J, with 14 bases in between. This CDR3 has 15 amino acids. In germline, CDR1 is SGHVS, CDR2 FNYEAQ. The CDR3 spells CASSPGGTASYEQYF. In DNA form, the CDR3 reads TGTGCCAGCAGCCCGGGGGGGACAGCCTCCTACGAGCAGTACTTC.